This T cell receptor beta chain emerged from a study of neurological immune-mediated disorders. Stated time point: longitudinal time-point 3. Ten or more counts support this clonotype. V lost 5 bases to trimming and J lost 1 base, with 14 bases between them. Germline assignment: CDR1 SGHTA and CDR2 FQGTGA. The CDR3 has 16 residues. TCRdb independently ran MiXCR on the 5' RACE reads; one entry per CDR3 protein. The sample has 45,000 to 60,000 distinct CDR3 sequences, approximately 11% seen once. This chain uses TRBV7-3 with TRBJ2-2; possibly TRBD1 or TRBD2 for D (5 bases each). The source material was PBMCs. This TCR derives from a male donor with HTLV-1-associated myelopathy (HAM/TSP). The CDR3 DNA is TGTGCCAGCAGCCCCCGCATTGGGGGGAACACCGGGGAGCTGTTTTTT. Protein sequence: CASSPRIGGNTGELFF.